Reported below is one T cell receptor (beta chain). This CDR3 comprises 15 residues. Germline loops: CDR1 DFQATT, CDR2 SNEGSKA (reference sequence). V lost 5 bases to trimming and J lost 1 base; unmatched junction nucleotides: 7. One entry per CDR3 protein, called by TCRdb with MiXCR from the 5' RACE reads. Here the sample spans around 76,000 distinct CDR3 sequences, 9% to 15% being singletons. This specimen belongs to a study of early T cells in non-severe SARS-CoV-2 infection. The J gene is TRBJ2-7, the V gene TRBV20-1, with 11 bases lining up with TRBD2. Material: whole blood. This TCR derives from an adult who was a healthcare worker with PCR-confirmed SARS-CoV-2 infection or an uninfected control (not recorded which). The CDR3 region has the DNA TGCAGTGCTGTTACCGGGACTAGCGGTTCCTACGAGCAGTACTTC. This gives the protein CSAVTGTSGSYEQYF.